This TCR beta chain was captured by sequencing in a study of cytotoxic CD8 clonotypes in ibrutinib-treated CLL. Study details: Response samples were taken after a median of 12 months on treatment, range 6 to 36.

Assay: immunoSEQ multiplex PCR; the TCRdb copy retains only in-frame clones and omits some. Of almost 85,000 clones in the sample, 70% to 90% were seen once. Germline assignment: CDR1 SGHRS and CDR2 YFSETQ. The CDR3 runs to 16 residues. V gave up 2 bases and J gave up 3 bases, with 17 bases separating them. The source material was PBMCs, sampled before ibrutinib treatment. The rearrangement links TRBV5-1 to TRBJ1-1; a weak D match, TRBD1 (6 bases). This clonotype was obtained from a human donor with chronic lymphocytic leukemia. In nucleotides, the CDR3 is TGCGCCAGCAGCTTAACAGGGATCTTTGGGGACACTGAAGCTTTCTTT. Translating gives CASSLTGIFGDTEAFF.